This is a list of T cell receptor beta chains from one sample in a study of OX40 agonist ivuxolimab in advanced cancers. Clones were read by immunoSEQ multiplex PCR, and TCRdb kept only the in-frame ones, dropping some. Here the sample spans over 55,000 clones, 88% being singletons. The input for sequencing was CD4+ or CD8+ T cells sorted from blood, taken in a trial of the OX40 agonist ivuxolimab. These receptors all come from an adult with an advanced solid tumor such as melanoma, head and neck, liver or kidney cancer. The CDR3 runs from the conserved cysteine through the conserved F or W. The D gene is left open where the match is weak. Size values are once, few and many counts, or a class for expanded clones, and some rows have none.

CDR3: CASSLQLPGYTF; DNA: TGTGCCAGCAGCTTGCAGCTTCCTGGCTACACCTTC; V: TRBV5-5; D: NA; J: TRBJ1-2; size: NA; length: 12
CDR3: CASSLPTGFQDYGYTF; DNA: TGTGCCAGCAGTCTACCCACAGGGTTTCAAGACTATGGCTACACCTTC; V: TRBV28; D: NA; J: TRBJ1-2; size: NA; length: 16
CDR3: CASSSLLQGDYGYTF; DNA: TGTGCCAGCAGCTCCCTTCTCCAGGGTGACTATGGCTACACCTTC; V: TRBV6-6; D: NA; J: TRBJ1-2; size: NA; length: 15
CDR3: CASRTGTGAWETQYF; DNA: TGTGCCAGCAGAACCGGGACAGGGGCTTGGGAGACCCAGTACTTC; V: TRBV6-5; D: TRBD1; J: TRBJ2-5; size: NA; length: 15
CDR3: CASTPEQGANYGYTF; DNA: TGTGCCAGTACTCCAGAACAGGGGGCGAACTATGGCTACACCTTC; V: TRBV19; D: TRBD1; J: TRBJ1-2; size: NA; length: 15
CDR3: CASSPPGAGGYNEQFF; DNA: TGTGCCAGCAGCCCCCCGGGGGCGGGAGGCTACAATGAGCAGTTCTTC; V: TRBV7-9; D: TRBD2; J: TRBJ2-1; size: NA; length: 16
CDR3: CASSHRDRGANEQFF; DNA: TGTGCCAGCAGTCACCGGGACAGGGGTGCGAATGAGCAGTTCTTC; V: TRBV6-6; D: TRBD1; J: TRBJ2-1; size: NA; length: 15
CDR3: CASSSAVSGNQPQHF; DNA: TGTGCCAGCAGTTCAGCAGTTTCGGGCAATCAGCCCCAGCATTTT; V: TRBV27; D: NA; J: TRBJ1-5; size: few; length: 15
CDR3: CASSQEIGQANQPQHF; DNA: TGCGCCAGCAGCCAAGAAATAGGACAGGCCAATCAGCCCCAGCATTTT; V: TRBV4-1; D: TRBD1; J: TRBJ1-5; size: few; length: 16
CDR3: CASKENTEAFF; DNA: TGTGCCAGCAAGGAGAACACTGAAGCTTTCTTT; V: TRBV6-5; D: NA; J: TRBJ1-1; size: NA; length: 11
CDR3: CASSLTGGNTEAFF; DNA: TGCGCCAGCAGCTTGACAGGGGGGAACACTGAAGCTTTCTTT; V: TRBV5-1; D: TRBD1; J: TRBJ1-1; size: NA; length: 14
CDR3: CASSSYIYEQYF; DNA: TGTGCCAGCAGCTCCTATATCTACGAGCAGTACTTC; V: TRBV27; D: NA; J: TRBJ2-7; size: NA; length: 12
CDR3: CASSLTGGSADTQYF; DNA: TGTGCCAGCAGTCTGACAGGGGGCTCGGCAGATACGCAGTATTTT; V: TRBV28; D: TRBD1; J: TRBJ2-3; size: NA; length: 15
CDR3: CASRSGTSGTYEQYF; DNA: TGTGCCAGCAGATCAGGGACTAGCGGTACCTACGAGCAGTACTTC; V: TRBV2; D: TRBD2; J: TRBJ2-7; size: NA; length: 15
CDR3: CASTNDVAAYNEQFF; DNA: TGTGCCAGCACCAACGACGTAGCGGCTTACAATGAGCAGTTCTTC; V: TRBV27; D: NA; J: TRBJ2-1; size: NA; length: 15
CDR3: CASSTQGSSYEQYF; DNA: TGTGCCAGCAGTACACAGGGGAGCTCCTACGAGCAGTACTTC; V: TRBV6-1; D: TRBD1; J: TRBJ2-7; size: NA; length: 14
CDR3: CASTPSGGRNEQFF; DNA: TGTGCCAGCACGCCTAGCGGGGGAAGAAATGAGCAGTTCTTC; V: TRBV6-5; D: TRBD2; J: TRBJ2-1; size: NA; length: 14
CDR3: CASGTTGRTEAFF; DNA: TGTGCCAGTGGGACCACAGGGCGCACTGAAGCTTTCTTT; V: TRBV19; D: NA; J: TRBJ1-1; size: few; length: 13
CDR3: CASSSGLAAGELFF; DNA: TGCGCCAGCAGCTCGGGACTAGCCGCCGGGGAGCTGTTTTTT; V: TRBV5-1; D: TRBD2; J: TRBJ2-2; size: NA; length: 14
CDR3: CASSLGDPFFYGYTF; DNA: TGCGCCAGCAGCTTAGGGGACCCTTTCTTTTATGGCTACACCTTC; V: TRBV5-1; D: NA; J: TRBJ1-2; size: NA; length: 15
CDR3: CASSIGYEQYF; DNA: TGTGCCAGTAGTATTGGGTACGAGCAGTACTTC; V: TRBV19; D: NA; J: TRBJ2-7; size: NA; length: 11
CDR3: CASSLLDYPSRGGELFF; DNA: TGTGCCAGCAGCTTACTGGACTACCCCTCAAGGGGCGGGGAGCTGTTTTTT; V: TRBV7-2; D: NA; J: TRBJ2-2; size: NA; length: 17
CDR3: CAWSVGSGDQPQHF; DNA: TGTGCCTGGAGTGTCGGATCGGGGGATCAGCCCCAGCATTTT; V: TRBV30; D: NA; J: TRBJ1-5; size: NA; length: 14
CDR3: CSAGDLDEKLFF; DNA: TGCAGCGCCGGGGATCTAGATGAAAAACTGTTTTTT; V: TRBV29-1; D: NA; J: TRBJ1-4; size: NA; length: 12
CDR3: CASSPASGRSDEQYF; DNA: TGCGCCAGCAGCCCCGCTAGCGGGAGGAGCGACGAGCAGTACTTC; V: TRBV4-1; D: TRBD2; J: TRBJ2-7; size: NA; length: 15
CDR3: CASGQHSGEQYF; DNA: TGTGCCAGCGGACAACATTCGGGCGAGCAGTACTTC; V: TRBV6-5; D: NA; J: TRBJ2-7; size: once; length: 12
CDR3: CASSQEDRPNYGYTF; DNA: TGCGCCAGCAGCCAGGAGGACAGGCCCAACTATGGCTACACCTTC; V: TRBV4-1; D: TRBD1; J: TRBJ1-2; size: NA; length: 15
CDR3: CATPTGTREGLDYTYEQYF; DNA: TGTGCCACCCCCACCGGGACCCGGGAGGGACTCGACTATACCTACGAGCAGTACTTC; V: TRBV27; D: TRBD2; J: TRBJ2-7; size: NA; length: 19
CDR3: CASSQDGTYYNEQFF; DNA: TGCGCCAGCAGCCAAGACGGCACCTACTACAATGAGCAGTTCTTC; V: TRBV4-1; D: NA; J: TRBJ2-1; size: once; length: 15
CDR3: CASDSPGITDTQYF; DNA: TGTGCCAGTGATAGTCCAGGTATAACAGATACGCAGTATTTT; V: TRBV19; D: NA; J: TRBJ2-3; size: NA; length: 14
CDR3: CASGEGSTEAFF; DNA: TGCGCCAGCGGAGAGGGGAGCACTGAAGCTTTCTTT; V: TRBV10-2; D: NA; J: TRBJ1-1; size: NA; length: 12
CDR3: CASSLGRSAGYEQYF; DNA: TGTGCCAGCAGCTTAGGGCGCTCGGCGGGGTACGAGCAGTACTTC; V: TRBV13; D: NA; J: TRBJ2-7; size: once; length: 15
CDR3: CASSGRGVGSYEQYF; DNA: TGTGCCAGCAGTGGCAGGGGGGTTGGTTCCTACGAGCAGTACTTC; V: TRBV2; D: NA; J: TRBJ2-7; size: NA; length: 15
CDR3: CASTRAGTTEAFF; DNA: TGTGCCAGCACCCGGGCCGGAACCACTGAAGCTTTCTTT; V: TRBV28; D: NA; J: TRBJ1-1; size: once; length: 13
CDR3: CASSEGTGGEAFF; DNA: TGTGCCAGCAGTGAAGGGACAGGGGGTGAAGCTTTCTTT; V: TRBV6-1; D: TRBD1; J: TRBJ1-1; size: few; length: 13
CDR3: CASSPLPGFNEQFF; DNA: TGTGCCAGCAGTCCCCTCCCAGGTTTCAATGAGCAGTTCTTC; V: TRBV27; D: NA; J: TRBJ2-1; size: NA; length: 14
CDR3: CASSYSQGTTDTQYF; DNA: TGTGCCAGCAGTTACTCCCAGGGGACGACAGATACGCAGTATTTT; V: TRBV6-5; D: NA; J: TRBJ2-3; size: NA; length: 15
CDR3: CARLLDATNEEQFF; DNA: TGTGCCAGACTACTAGACGCGACCAATGAGGAGCAGTTCTTC; V: TRBV2; D: NA; J: TRBJ2-1; size: NA; length: 14
CDR3: CSVEGWGIQYF; DNA: TGCAGCGTTGAAGGCTGGGGCATTCAGTACTTC; V: TRBV29-1; D: NA; J: TRBJ2-4; size: NA; length: 11